The 5 T cell receptor beta chains below were found in one sample sequenced in a study of immune cell composition in non-small cell lung cancer. Generated by immunoSEQ multiplex PCR, the TCRdb table keeps only in-frame clones and is missing some. The profile shows about 5,000 clones, around 83% of them singletons. Sequenced: lung tumor tissue. These receptors all come from a human donor with non-small cell lung cancer.

This clone is a singleton in its sample. The genes are TRBV6-4 and TRBJ1-1, with 7 bases matching TRBD1. CDR1 is MRHNA and CDR2 is SNTAGT in the germline V gene. Trimming cost V 4 bases and J 11 bases; bases outside gene matches: 10. The CDR3 runs 13 residues. In DNA, the CDR3 is TGTGCCAGCAGTGCCGACCAACAGGGGAGGGCTTTCTTT. Protein sequence: CASSADQQGRAFF.

The chain uses TRBV6-6 and TRBJ1-2; D gene unclear. Germline values: CDR1 MNHNY, CDR2 SVGAGI (reference sequence). V was pared by 0 bases and J by 0 bases, with 5 bases between. The CDR3 has 14 amino acids. The CDR3 region is CASSYSATNYGYTF. The CDR3 DNA sequence: TGTGCCAGCAGTTACTCCGCCACTAACTATGGCTACACCTTC.

The genes are TRBV29-1 and TRBJ1-2; unclear D gene. Germline V gene data show CDR1 as SQVTM and CDR2 as ANQGSEA. Trimming left V 7 bases short and J 4 bases short, with 13 bases between. The CDR3 is made up of 12 amino acids. CDR3 sequence reads: CSAHDGFYGYTF. For the CDR3, the DNA is TGCAGCGCTCACGACGGATTCTATGGCTACACCTTC.

The chain uses TRBV4-3 and TRBJ1-1; D remains unclear. CDR3 length: 13 amino acids. Trimming shortened V by 4 bases and J by 6 bases, and 12 bases separated the two germline ends. Germline CDR1 reads LGHNA; CDR2 reads YSLEER. CDR3 DNA sequence: TGCGCCAGCAGCCCAGATCCGGGGTCTGAAGCTTTCTTT. Amino acids: CASSPDPGSEAFF.

The chain uses TRBV5-8 and TRBJ2-7, with D uncertain. CDR3 length: 12 residues. Germline values: CDR1 SGHTS, CDR2 YDEGEE. The germline V and J ends were trimmed by 4 bases and 7 bases, with 12 bases remaining between them. The chain's CDR3 is CASSPKAREQYF. Written as DNA, the CDR3 is TGTGCCAGCAGCCCGAAAGCGCGGGAGCAGTACTTC.